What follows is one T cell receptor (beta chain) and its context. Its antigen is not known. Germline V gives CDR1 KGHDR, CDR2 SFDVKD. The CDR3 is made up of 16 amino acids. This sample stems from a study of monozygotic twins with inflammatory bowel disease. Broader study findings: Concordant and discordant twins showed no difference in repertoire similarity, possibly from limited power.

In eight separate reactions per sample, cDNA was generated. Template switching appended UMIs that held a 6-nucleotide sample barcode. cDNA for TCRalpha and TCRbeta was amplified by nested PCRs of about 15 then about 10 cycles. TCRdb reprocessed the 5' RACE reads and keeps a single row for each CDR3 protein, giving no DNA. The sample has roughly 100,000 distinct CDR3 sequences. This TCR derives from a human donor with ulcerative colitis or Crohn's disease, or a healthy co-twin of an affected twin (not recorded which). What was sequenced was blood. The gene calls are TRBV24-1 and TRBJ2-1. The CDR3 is CATSDTGTRIGVEQFF.